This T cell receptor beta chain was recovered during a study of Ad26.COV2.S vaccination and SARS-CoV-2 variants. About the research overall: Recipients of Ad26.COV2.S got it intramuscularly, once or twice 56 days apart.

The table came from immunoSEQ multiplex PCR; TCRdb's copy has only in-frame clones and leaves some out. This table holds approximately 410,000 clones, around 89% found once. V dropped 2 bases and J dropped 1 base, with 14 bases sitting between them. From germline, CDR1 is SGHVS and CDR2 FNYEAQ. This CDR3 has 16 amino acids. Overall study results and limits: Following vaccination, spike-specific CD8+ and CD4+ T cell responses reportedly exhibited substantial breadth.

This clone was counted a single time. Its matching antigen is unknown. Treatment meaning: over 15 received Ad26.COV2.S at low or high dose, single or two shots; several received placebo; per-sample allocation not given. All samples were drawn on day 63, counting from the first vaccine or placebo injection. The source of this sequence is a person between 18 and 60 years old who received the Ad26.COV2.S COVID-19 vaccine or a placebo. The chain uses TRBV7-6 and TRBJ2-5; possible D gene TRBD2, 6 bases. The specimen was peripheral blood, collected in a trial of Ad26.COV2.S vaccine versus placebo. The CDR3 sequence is CASSLTGLPVQETQYF. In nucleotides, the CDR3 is TGTGCCAGCAGCTTAACGGGACTCCCCGTCCAAGAGACCCAGTACTTC.